These 20 T cell receptor beta chains originate from one sample sequenced in a study of shared clonotypes between healthy human individuals. Profiling relied on immunoSEQ multiplex PCR, and the TCRdb table lists in-frame clones only, not all of them. The repertoire has over 950,000 clones, 77% of them found once; the top ten carry 0.89%. Sequencing used memory CD4+ T cells from PBMCs. Stated subset: CD45RA-negative fraction. These receptors were collected from a man between 18 and 35 years old in good health. Some clones in this sample may be carry-over from other donors' samples.

This chain links TRBV6-1 with TRBJ2-7; D gene unclear. This CDR3 is 13 amino acids long. The germline V gene encodes CDR1 MNHNS and CDR2 SASEGT. Trimming pared 7 bases from V and 3 bases from J, leaving 13 bases between. The CDR3 reads CASTVVSNYEQYF. For the CDR3, the DNA is TGTGCCAGCACGGTTGTCTCAAACTACGAGCAGTACTTC.

Turning to this clone: The sample holds other DNA sequences that translate to the same CDR3. The chain links TRBV29-1 to TRBJ1-3, with D uncertain. Trimming took 6 bases from V and 0 from J, leaving 6 bases between them. Germline lookup yields CDR1 SQVTM and CDR2 ANQGSEA. The CDR3 length is 12 residues. In nucleotides, the CDR3 is TGCAGCGTAAGAAACTCTGGAAACACCATATATTTT. Translated, it gives CSVRNSGNTIYF.

The chain combines TRBV7-6 with TRBJ2-1; 10 positions match TRBD2. CDR3 length: 19 amino acids. V shed 2 bases, J shed 0 bases, and the junction held 10 bases outside the gene matches. The germline CDR1 and CDR2 sequences are SGHVS and FNYEAQ. CDR3: CASSLMASGSPSSYNEQFF. The CDR3 DNA reads TGTGCCAGCAGCTTAATGGCTAGCGGGAGCCCGAGCTCCTACAATGAGCAGTTCTTC.

In the case of this clone: Compared with germline, one end of the junction differs, possibly owing to a read error. Other DNA sequences of this sample code for an identical CDR3. The V gene is TRBV11-2, the J gene TRBJ1-6, with TRBD1 matching 7 bases. Germline CDR1 SGHAT, CDR2 FQNNGV. This CDR3 is 15 amino acids long. This CDR3 is CASSLDGQDNSPLHF. In DNA form, the CDR3 reads TGTGCCAGCAGCTTAGACGGACAGGATAATTCACCCCTCCACTTC.

Written as DNA, the CDR3 is TGCGCCAGCAGCCTTCCAGCGGCACAAGAGACCCAGTACTTC. Its translation: CASSLPAAQETQYF. The chain combines TRBV5-1 with TRBJ2-5; D is possibly TRBD2 (5 bases). V was shortened by 4 bases and J by 2 bases, with 12 bases between the two germline ends. The CDR3 loop spans 14 amino acids. Looked up from germline, CDR1 is SGHRS and CDR2 is YFSETQ.

This clone occurred many times. This sequence joins TRBV9 and TRBJ2-2; 9 nucleotides match TRBD1. The CDR3 has 15 amino acids. V lost 4 bases, J lost 6 bases, and 7 bases stayed unmatched. CDR1 is SGDLS, CDR2 YYNGEE, per germline. The CDR3 region is CASSKNRGRSGELFF. Here the CDR3 DNA reads TGTGCCAGCAGCAAAAACAGGGGGCGGTCCGGGGAGCTGTTTTTT. Drawing the rest from reference TRBV9 and TRBJ2-2, the complete variable domain is DSGVTQTPKHLITATGQRVTLRCSPRSGDLSVYWYQQSLDQGLQFLIQYYNGEERAKGNILERFSAQQFPDLHSELNLSSLELGDSALYFCASSKNRGRSGELFFGEGSRLTVL.

This clone has a single count. This chain links TRBV7-9 with TRBJ1-5; D uncertain. The germline V gene has CDR1 SEHNR and CDR2 FQNEAQ (reference sequence). Trimming left V 7 bases short and J 5 bases short, with 12 bases between. CDR3 length equals 13 residues. This CDR3 reads CASNLSGDQPQHF. The CDR3 DNA reads as TGTGCCAGCAACCTGAGCGGCGATCAGCCCCAGCATTTT. Combining the CDR3 with reference TRBV7-9 and TRBJ1-5 gives the whole variable domain DTGVSQNPRHKITKRGQNVTFRCDPISEHNRLYWYRQTLGQGPEFLTYFQNEAQLEKSRLLSDRFSAERPKGSFSTLEIQRTEQGDSAMYLCASNLSGDQPQHFGDGTRLSIL.

About this clone: This same CDR3 is encoded by further DNA sequences in the sample. The V call is TRBV7-9, the J call TRBJ1-3; no reliable D call. Germline V lookup: CDR1 SEHNR, CDR2 FQNEAQ (reference sequence). V lost 1 base and J lost 0, with 4 bases in between. This CDR3 has 14 residues. This CDR3 reads CASSLGLSGNTIYF. CDR3 sequence (DNA): TGTGCCAGCAGCTTAGGGCTCTCTGGAAACACCATATATTTT.

The chain uses TRBV7-2 and TRBJ1-1; D call uncertain. The germline CDR1 and CDR2 sequences are SGHTA and FQGNSA. The CDR3 sequence is 12 residues long. Trimming cost V 1 base and J 8 bases, with 8 bases left between them. CDR3 loop: CASSLDLAEAFF. The CDR3 DNA reads TGTGCCAGCAGCTTAGATTTAGCGGAAGCTTTCTTT.

The chain has TRBV28 and TRBJ2-5; D possibly corresponds to TRBD2 (6 bases). This CDR3 has 15 amino acids. The germline V gene has CDR1 MDHEN and CDR2 SYDVKM. V was cut by 7 bases and J by 4 bases, with 19 bases left in between. DNA for the CDR3: TGTGCCAGCACTCCCGTGTTGGGGGGTATAGAGACCCAGTACTTC. Amino acids: CASTPVLGGIETQYF.

This chain connects TRBV6-6 to TRBJ2-7, with 8 bases matching TRBD2. J was trimmed by 0 bases and V by 2 bases; bases with no gene match: 3. The germline gives CDR1 MNHNY, CDR2 SVGAGI (reference sequence). The CDR3 has 15 amino acids. This chain's CDR3 is CASSYERETSYEQYF. DNA of the CDR3: TGTGCCAGCAGTTACGAGCGGGAGACCTCCTACGAGCAGTACTTC.

The rearrangement joins TRBV5-4 to TRBJ2-5; 16 bases map to TRBD2. From germline, CDR1 is SGHNT and CDR2 YYREEE (reference sequence). CDR3 size: 17 residues. Trimming at V came to 3 bases and at J to 5 bases, leaving 7 bases not matched to a gene. CDR3 in DNA: TGTGCCAGCAGCTCCGGGACTAGCGGGAGGGGAGCGGAGACCCAGTACTTC. As protein: CASSSGTSGRGAETQYF.

Comments on this clone: Just one base apart from a much larger clone, this may be a read error. The V gene is TRBV5-1, the J gene TRBJ2-7; tentatively, D is TRBD2 (6 bases). Per the germline V gene, CDR1 is SGHRS and CDR2 is YFSETQ. Trimming left V 3 bases short and J 3 bases short, with 10 bases between. The CDR3 spans 13 residues. CDR3 in amino acids: CASSSGGGYEQYF. CDR3 DNA: TGCGCCAGCAGCTCCGGGGGTGGCTACGAGCAGTACTTC.

The chain has TRBV6-5 and TRBJ1-2, with D possibly being TRBD1 (5 bases). Germline V gene data show CDR1 as MNHEY and CDR2 as SVGAGI. The CDR3 runs 15 residues. Trimming took off 6 bases at V and 4 bases at J, with 18 bases between the two ends. CDR3 protein: CASSQGVLGSYGYTF. Written as DNA, the CDR3 is TGTGCCAGCAGCCAGGGAGTCCTCGGGAGCTATGGCTACACCTTC.

This clone was seen only a few times. The rearrangement uses TRBV6-5 and TRBJ2-7, with a weak D call TRBD1 (6 bases). The germline V gene has CDR1 MNHEY and CDR2 SVGAGI. The CDR3 is 13 amino acids. Trimming took off 10 bases at V and 2 bases at J, with 15 bases between the two ends. The CDR3, as DNA: TGTGCCACATTTCCCGGACAGACCTACGAGCAGTACTTC. Its translation is CATFPGQTYEQYF.

The chain employs TRBV10-3 and TRBJ1-5; D is perhaps TRBD1 (6 bases). V was cut by 6 bases and J by 0 bases, with 12 bases left in between. Germline V gene sequence: CDR1 ENHRY, CDR2 SYGVKD. The length of the CDR3 is 15 residues. The CDR3, as DNA: TGTGCCATCAGCCCGGGGGCGTATAGCAATCAGCCCCAGCATTTT. Translating gives CAISPGAYSNQPQHF.

The rearrangement joins TRBV4-2 to TRBJ2-7, with D perhaps being TRBD1 or TRBD2 (5 bases each). V lost 1 base and J lost 3, with 10 bases in between. The CDR3 is 14 amino acids. The germline V gene has CDR1 LGHNA and CDR2 YNFKEQ. CDR3 in amino acids: CASSQGRGSYEQYF. The DNA for the CDR3 is TGTGCCAGCAGCCAAGGCCGGGGCAGCTACGAGCAGTACTTC.

The chain combines TRBV30 with TRBJ2-1, with 9 bases lining up with TRBD1. With 1 base clipped from V and 9 bases from J, the junction kept 10 bases outside the gene matches. Germline CDR1 GTSNPN, CDR2 SVGIG (reference sequence). The CDR3 is 15 residues long. Here the CDR3 DNA reads TGTGCCTGGAGTGGTGGACAGGGGCTCCGCAGTGAGCAGTTCTTC. Amino acid sequence: CAWSGGQGLRSEQFF.

The V gene is TRBV15, the J gene TRBJ2-2, with D perhaps matching TRBD1 or TRBD2 (5 bases each). The CDR3 totals 15 residues. Trimming stripped 3 bases from V and 7 bases from J, with 15 bases between. Germline V CDR1 and CDR2: LNHNV, YYDKDF (reference sequence). CDR3 coding DNA: TGTGCCACCAGCAGGGGTTTGAGGGGCCTCGGGGAGCTGTTTTTT. It encodes CATSRGLRGLGELFF.

The V gene is TRBV28, the J gene TRBJ1-5; D is unclear. V was trimmed by 7 bases and J by 0 bases, leaving 7 bases between them. Germline V CDR1 and CDR2: MDHEN, SYDVKM. CDR3 size: 13 residues. This CDR3 is CASTIYSNQPQHF. The CDR3 nucleotides are TGTGCCAGCACCATTTATAGCAATCAGCCCCAGCATTTT.